Below are 17 T cell receptor beta chains sequenced from a single sample in a study of yellow fever vaccine responses in identical twins. TCRdb used MiXCR to reprocess the RT-PCR reads, holding one entry per CDR3 protein. Among a few thousand distinct CDR3 sequences listed, 75% to 85% were seen once. The sample consisted of T cells from blood (PBMCs), unsorted or a sorted subset (not recorded which), taken before or after yellow fever vaccination (not recorded which). These receptors all stem from a woman younger than 35 who received the yellow fever vaccine.

The chain combines TRBV12-3 or TRBV12-4 with TRBJ2-1, with D hard to call. The CDR3 has 11 amino acids. The V and J ends lost 5 bases and 7 bases respectively, with 6 bases between them. CDR3 nucleotides: TGTGCCAGCAGTCTCCCTAATGAGCAGTTCTTC. This sequence encodes CASSLPNEQFF.

J is TRBJ2-1 and V is TRBV4-1; a possible D gene is TRBD1 (6 bases). V lost 3 bases to trimming and J lost 12 bases, with 18 bases between them. The CDR3 contains 14 residues. Looked up from germline, CDR1 is MGHRA and CDR2 is YSYEKL. The CDR3 sequence is CASSQGSTGLGQFF. CDR3 DNA sequence: TGCGCCAGCAGCCAGGGTTCCACAGGGCTAGGGCAGTTCTTC.

J is TRBJ1-2 and V is TRBV6-4, with TRBD1 as a possible D gene (6 bases). Trimming cost V 0 bases and J 0 bases, with 17 bases left between them. The CDR3 sequence is 18 residues long. CDR1 and CDR2 from the germline V gene are MRHNA and SNTAGT. CDR3: CASSDSRDIGYTNYGYTF. CDR3 bases: TGTGCCAGCAGTGACTCCCGGGACATAGGATATACTAACTATGGCTACACCTTC.

This rearrangement joins TRBV11-2 to TRBJ2-7; D is uncertain. This CDR3 region has 13 residues. Trimming removed 5 bases from V and 2 bases from J, with 10 bases in between. Germline V lookup: CDR1 SGHAT, CDR2 FQNNGV. The CDR3 sequence is CASSRQAPYEQYF. CDR3 in DNA: TGTGCCAGCAGCCGCCAGGCCCCCTACGAGCAGTACTTC. Full variable domain (missing parts from reference TRBV11-2 and TRBJ2-7): EAGVAQSPRYKIIEKRQSVAFWCNPISGHATLYWYQQILGQGPKLLIQFQNNGVVDDSQLPKDRFSAERLKGVDSTLKIQPAKLEDSAVYLCASSRQAPYEQYFGPGTRLTVT.

The CDR3 spells CASSEAHSVNEKLFF. The DNA of the CDR3 is TGTGCCAGCAGTGAAGCGCACAGTGTAAATGAAAAACTGTTTTTT. This chain uses TRBV2 with TRBJ1-4; D unclear. CDR3 size: 15 residues. CDR1 and CDR2 from the germline V gene are SNHLY and FYNNEI. Trimming pared 0 bases from V and 5 bases from J, leaving 10 bases between.

This clonotype was seen a few times. This sequence joins TRBV21-1 and TRBJ2-3; TRBD1 is the table's D call and was not checked against the DNA. TRBV21-1 is a known pseudogene. The CDR3 extends over 15 amino acids. CDR3 in amino acids: CASSKPGTGNDTQYF. The CDR3 DNA is TGTGCCAGCAGCAAACCCGGGACAGGGAACGATACGCAGTATTTT.

The chain combines TRBV6-4 with TRBJ1-1; no reliable D call. V shed 2 bases and J shed 1 base, with 2 bases lying between them. CDR1 and CDR2 from the germline V gene are MRHNA and SNTAGT. CDR3 length: 12 residues. The CDR3 sequence is CASSDRNTEAFF. CDR3 bases: TGTGCCAGCAGTGACCGGAACACTGAAGCTTTCTTT.

This clonotype was counted a single time. The chain joins TRBV20-1 to TRBJ2-4; 9 bases agree with TRBD1. The V gene's germline CDR1 is DFQATT and CDR2 SNEGSKA (reference sequence). V gave up 6 bases and J gave up 5 bases; unmatched junction bases: 2. The CDR3 has 12 residues. This chain's CDR3 is CSARDRENIQYF. The CDR3 bases are TGCAGTGCCAGGGACAGGGAAAACATTCAGTACTTC.

The chain carries TRBV28 and TRBJ2-7; D possibly matches TRBD1 or TRBD2 (5 bases each). Trimming pared 3 bases from V and 3 bases from J, leaving 12 bases between. The CDR3 contains 14 residues. CDR1 and CDR2 (germline): MDHEN, SYDVKM. This chain's CDR3 is CASSFGAPIYEQYF. CDR3 nucleotides: TGTGCCAGCAGTTTCGGGGCCCCCATCTACGAGCAGTACTTC.

The V call is TRBV20-1, the J call TRBJ1-6; 8 positions agree with TRBD1. CDR1 is DFQATT and CDR2 is SNEGSKA in the germline V gene (reference sequence). V was clipped by 2 bases and J by 7 bases; unmatched bases: 7. CDR3 length equals 15 residues. CDR3 residues: CSARSPGTGNSPLHF. The CDR3 bases are TGCAGTGCTAGAAGTCCCGGGACAGGAAATTCACCCCTCCACTTT.

V and J are TRBV24-1 and TRBJ2-1, with TRBD2 identical over 12 bases. The CDR3 has 18 residues. CDR1 is KGHDR and CDR2 is SFDVKD in the germline V gene. The V and J ends lost 10 bases and 9 bases, in that order; junction bases with no gene match: 21. The CDR3 sequence: CATRMVDTSGRRRGEQFF. The CDR3 coding sequence is TGTGCCACACGGATGGTTGACACTAGCGGGAGGCGGCGCGGTGAGCAGTTCTTC.

This chain joins TRBV11-3 and TRBJ2-1; D remains unclear. Trimming removed 1 base at V and 0 bases at J, with 10 bases between. The CDR3 is 16 amino acids. From germline, CDR1 is SGHNT and CDR2 YENEEA. The CDR3 loop reads CASSLGPSGSYNEQFF. The CDR3 DNA reads as TGTGCCAGCAGCTTAGGGCCTTCTGGCTCCTACAATGAGCAGTTCTTC.

The chain is built from TRBV29-1 and TRBJ1-1, with D tentatively TRBD1 (6 bases). CDR3 size: 11 residues. Trimming pared 8 bases from V and 7 bases from J, leaving 14 bases between. Germline V lookup: CDR1 SQVTM, CDR2 ANQGSEA. The CDR3 here is CSSGKGGEAFF. The DNA for the CDR3 is TGCAGCTCAGGGAAAGGGGGTGAAGCTTTCTTT. Variable domain in full (rest from reference TRBV29-1 and TRBJ1-1): SAVISQKPSRDICQRGTSLTIQCQVDSQVTMMFWYRQQPGQSLTLIATANQGSEATYESGFVIDKFPISRPNLTFSTLTVSNMSPEDSSIYLCSSGKGGEAFFGQGTRLTVV.

V usage is TRBV25-1 and J usage is TRBJ1-5, with D unclear. Germline lookup yields CDR1 MGHDK and CDR2 SYGVNS. The CDR3 has 14 residues. V was shortened by 2 bases and J by 7 bases, with 12 bases between the two germline ends. The CDR3 coding sequence is TGTGCCAGCAGTGAACCGGGGTCCGGACAGCCCCAGCATTTT. Residues: CASSEPGSGQPQHF.

V usage is TRBV18 and J usage is TRBJ2-1; TRBD1 matches 8 bases. The CDR3 loop spans 17 amino acids. Losses at the gene ends were 3 bases for V and 9 bases for J; bases not matched to a gene: 16. Germline loops: CDR1 KGHSH, CDR2 LQKENI. The CDR3 reads CASSPNPGTGGLSEQFF. The CDR3 nucleotides are TGTGCCAGCTCACCCAACCCGGGTACAGGGGGTTTGAGTGAGCAGTTCTTC.

The rearrangement joins TRBV4-1 to TRBJ1-1; 8 nucleotides agree with TRBD1. This CDR3 is built from 15 residues. Germline-derived CDR1 and CDR2 are MGHRA and YSYEKL. The V segment lost 2 bases and the J segment 3 bases; nucleotides outside the gene matches: 5. CDR3 region: CASSQPGTGDTEAFF. Here the CDR3 DNA reads TGCGCCAGCAGCCAACCCGGGACAGGAGACACTGAAGCTTTCTTT.

V usage is TRBV13 and J usage is TRBJ2-5; TRBD2 matches 9 bases. CDR3 length: 14 residues. Germline values: CDR1 PRHDT, CDR2 FYEKMQ (reference sequence). V lost 6 bases, J lost 5 bases, and 7 bases stayed unmatched. DNA for the CDR3: TGTGCCAGCAGGTCAGCGGGAGGAGGCGAGACCCAGTACTTC. Its translation: CASRSAGGGETQYF.